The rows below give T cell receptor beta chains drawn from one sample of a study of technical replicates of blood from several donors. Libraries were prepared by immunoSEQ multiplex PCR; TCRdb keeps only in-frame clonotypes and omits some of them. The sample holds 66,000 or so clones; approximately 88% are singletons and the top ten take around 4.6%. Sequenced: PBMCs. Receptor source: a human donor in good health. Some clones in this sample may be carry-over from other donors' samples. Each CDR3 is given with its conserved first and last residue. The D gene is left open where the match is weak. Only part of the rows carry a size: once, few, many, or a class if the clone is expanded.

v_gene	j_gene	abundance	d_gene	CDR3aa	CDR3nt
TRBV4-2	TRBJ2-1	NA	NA	CASSQDKGFYNEQFF	TGTGCCAGCAGCCAAGATAAGGGGTTCTACAATGAGCAGTTCTTC
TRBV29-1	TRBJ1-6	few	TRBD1	CSVGDRENSPLHF	TGCAGCGTGGGGGACAGGGAGAATTCACCCCTCCACTTT
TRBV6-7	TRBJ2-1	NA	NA	CASSYSERVNNEQFF	TGTGCCAGCAGTTACTCGGAACGGGTCAACAATGAGCAGTTCTTC
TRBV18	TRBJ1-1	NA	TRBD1	CASSPTGGNVAFF	TGTGCCAGCTCACCGACAGGGGGCAATGTGGCTTTCTTT
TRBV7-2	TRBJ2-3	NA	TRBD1	CASSLADRVTDTQYF	TGTGCCAGCAGCTTAGCGGACAGGGTCACAGATACGCAGTATTTT
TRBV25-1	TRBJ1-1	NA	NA	CASIFQGEAFF	TGTGCCAGCATCTTTCAGGGTGAAGCTTTCTTT
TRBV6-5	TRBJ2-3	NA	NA	CAAGGSSTDTQYF	TGTGCGGCCGGGGGTTCAAGCACAGATACGCAGTATTTT
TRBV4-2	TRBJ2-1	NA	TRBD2	CASSLPSGGGPEQFF	TGTGCCAGCAGCCTCCCAAGCGGGGGGGGCCCGGAGCAGTTCTTC
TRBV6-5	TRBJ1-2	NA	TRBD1	CASTLGQGVWYGYTF	TGTGCCAGCACCCTGGGACAGGGGGTGTGGTATGGCTACACCTTC
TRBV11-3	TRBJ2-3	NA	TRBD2	CASSIGTSGATTDTQYF	TGTGCCAGCAGCATCGGGACTAGCGGGGCGACTACAGATACGCAGTATTTT
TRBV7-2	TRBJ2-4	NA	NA	CASSLALRGAQGKNIQYF	TGTGCCAGCAGCTTAGCCTTACGGGGGGCGCAGGGCAAAAACATTCAGTACTTC
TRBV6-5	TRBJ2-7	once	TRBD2	CASSRLAGVFYEQYF	TGTGCCAGCAGCCGACTAGCGGGAGTGTTCTACGAGCAGTACTTC
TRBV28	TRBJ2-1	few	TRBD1	CASTRTGDEQFF	TGTGCCAGCACCAGGACAGGGGATGAGCAGTTCTTC
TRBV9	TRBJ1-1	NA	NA	CASSGNRDTEAFF	TGTGCCAGCAGCGGGAACAGGGACACTGAAGCTTTCTTT
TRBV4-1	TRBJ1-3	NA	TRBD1	CASSQDPRQGGTGNTIYF	TGCGCCAGCAGCCAAGACCCCAGACAGGGTGGAACTGGAAACACCATATATTTT
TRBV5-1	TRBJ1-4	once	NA	CASSLGLRESEKLFF	TGCGCCAGCAGCTTGGGGTTAAGAGAGAGTGAAAAACTGTTTTTT
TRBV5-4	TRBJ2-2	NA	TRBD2	CASSFSGGGHTGELFF	TGTGCCAGCAGCTTTAGCGGGGGGGGACACACCGGGGAGCTGTTTTTT
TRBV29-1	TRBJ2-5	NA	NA	CSVPLEIQETQYF	TGCAGCGTTCCCCTAGAAATCCAAGAGACCCAGTACTTC